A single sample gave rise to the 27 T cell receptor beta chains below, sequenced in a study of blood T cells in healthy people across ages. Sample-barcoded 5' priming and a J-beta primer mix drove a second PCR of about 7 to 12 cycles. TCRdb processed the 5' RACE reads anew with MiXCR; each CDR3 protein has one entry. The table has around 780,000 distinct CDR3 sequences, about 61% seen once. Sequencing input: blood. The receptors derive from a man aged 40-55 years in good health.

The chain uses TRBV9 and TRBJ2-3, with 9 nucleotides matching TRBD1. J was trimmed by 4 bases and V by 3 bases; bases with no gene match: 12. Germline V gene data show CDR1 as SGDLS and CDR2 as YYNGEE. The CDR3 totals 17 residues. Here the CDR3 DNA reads TGTGCCAGCAGCGAAAGCACCGGGACAGGGCTGGCAGATACGCAGTATTTT. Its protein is CASSESTGTGLADTQYF.

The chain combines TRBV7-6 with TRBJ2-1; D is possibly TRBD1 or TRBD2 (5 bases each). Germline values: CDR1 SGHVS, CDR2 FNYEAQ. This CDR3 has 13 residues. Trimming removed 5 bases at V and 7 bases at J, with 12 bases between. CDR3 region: CASSLRDGNEQFF. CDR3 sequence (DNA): TGTGCCAGCAGCCTTAGGGACGGTAATGAGCAGTTCTTC.

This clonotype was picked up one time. The CDR3 DNA sequence: TGTGCCAGCAGTTACCTTTCAGGACAGGGGGAGTTGAGGAGGTACGAGCAGTACTTC. Residues: CASSYLSGQGELRRYEQYF. The J gene is TRBJ2-7, the V gene TRBV6-2 or TRBV6-3; 10 bases are shared with TRBD1. CDR3 size: 19 residues. The ends lost 2 bases at V and 4 bases at J; junction bases unmatched: 17. CDR1 MNHEY and CDR2 SVGEGT come from the germline V gene.

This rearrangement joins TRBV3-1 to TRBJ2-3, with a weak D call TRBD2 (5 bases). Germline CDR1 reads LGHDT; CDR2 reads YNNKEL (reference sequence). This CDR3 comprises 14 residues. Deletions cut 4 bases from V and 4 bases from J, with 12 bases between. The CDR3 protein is CASSRVPGADTQYF. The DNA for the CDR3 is TGTGCCAGCAGCCGAGTCCCCGGGGCAGATACGCAGTATTTT.

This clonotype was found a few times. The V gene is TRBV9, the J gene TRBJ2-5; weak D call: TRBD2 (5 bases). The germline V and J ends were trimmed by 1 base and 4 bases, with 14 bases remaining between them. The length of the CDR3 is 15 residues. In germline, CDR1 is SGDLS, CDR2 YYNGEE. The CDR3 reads CASSVSRDRGETQYF. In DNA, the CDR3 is TGTGCCAGCAGCGTATCACGGGATAGAGGAGAGACCCAGTACTTC. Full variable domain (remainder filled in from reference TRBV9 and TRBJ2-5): DSGVTQTPKHLITATGQRVTLRCSPRSGDLSVYWYQQSLDQGLQFLIQYYNGEERAKGNILERFSAQQFPDLHSELNLSSLELGDSALYFCASSVSRDRGETQYFGPGTRLLVL.

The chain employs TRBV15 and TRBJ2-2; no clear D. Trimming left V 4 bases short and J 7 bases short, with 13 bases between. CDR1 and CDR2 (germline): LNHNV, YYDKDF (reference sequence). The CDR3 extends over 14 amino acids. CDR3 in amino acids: CATSNPSHGGELFF. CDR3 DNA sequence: TGTGCCACCAGCAATCCAAGTCACGGCGGGGAGCTGTTTTTT. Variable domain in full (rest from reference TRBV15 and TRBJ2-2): DAMVIQNPRYQVTQFGKPVTLSCSQTLNHNVMYWYQQKSSQAPKLLFHYYDKDFNNEADTPDNFQSRRPNTSFCFLDIRSPGLGDTAMYLCATSNPSHGGELFFGEGSRLTVL.

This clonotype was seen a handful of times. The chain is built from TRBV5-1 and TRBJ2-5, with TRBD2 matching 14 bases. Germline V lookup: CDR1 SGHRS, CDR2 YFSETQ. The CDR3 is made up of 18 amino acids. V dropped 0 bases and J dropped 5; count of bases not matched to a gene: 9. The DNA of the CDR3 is TGCGCCAGCAGCTTGGCCCCGACTAGCGGGAGGGCCTCGGAGACCCAGTACTTC. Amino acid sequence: CASSLAPTSGRASETQYF. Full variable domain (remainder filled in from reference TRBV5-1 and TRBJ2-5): KAGVTQTPRYLIKTRGQQVTLSCSPISGHRSVSWYQQTPGQGLQFLFEYFSETQRNKGNFPGRFSGRQFSNSRSEMNVSTLELGDSALYLCASSLAPTSGRASETQYFGPGTRLLVL.

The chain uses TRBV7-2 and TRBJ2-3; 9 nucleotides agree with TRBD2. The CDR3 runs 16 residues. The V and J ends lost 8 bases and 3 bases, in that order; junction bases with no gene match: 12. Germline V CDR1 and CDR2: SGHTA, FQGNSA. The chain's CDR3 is CASLDTSGLRTDTQYF. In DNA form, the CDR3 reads TGTGCCAGCCTCGATACTAGCGGGCTGAGGACAGATACGCAGTATTTT. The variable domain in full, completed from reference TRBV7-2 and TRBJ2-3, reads GAGVSQSPSNKVTEKGKDVELRCDPISGHTALYWYRQSLGQGLEFLIYFQGNSAPDKSGLPSDRFSAERTGGSVSTLTIQRTQQEDSAVYLCASLDTSGLRTDTQYFGPGTRLTVL.

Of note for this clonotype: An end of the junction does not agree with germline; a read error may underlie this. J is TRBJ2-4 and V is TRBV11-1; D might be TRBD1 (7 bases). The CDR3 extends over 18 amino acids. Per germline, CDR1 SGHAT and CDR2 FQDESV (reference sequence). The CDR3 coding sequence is TGTGCCAGCAGCCCAGAAAGGAGTCGCGGGACAGAGCAATACATTCAGTATTTC. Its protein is CASSPERSRGTEQYIQYF.

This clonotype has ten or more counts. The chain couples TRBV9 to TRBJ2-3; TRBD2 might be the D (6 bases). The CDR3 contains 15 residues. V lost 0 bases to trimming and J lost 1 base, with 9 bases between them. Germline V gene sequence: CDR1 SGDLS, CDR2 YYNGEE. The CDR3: CASSVVASGTDTQYF. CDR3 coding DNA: TGTGCCAGCAGCGTAGTGGCTAGCGGCACAGATACGCAGTATTTT.

CDR3 bases: TGTGCCAGCAGCCAAGATAACAGGGGCTATGGCTACACCTTC. As protein: CASSQDNRGYGYTF. The rearrangement uses TRBV14 and TRBJ1-2; 7 bases align to TRBD1. The trim removed 0 bases at V and 4 bases at J, leaving 2 bases unmatched. Germline V gene lookup returns CDR1 SGHDN and CDR2 FVKESK. CDR3 size: 14 residues.

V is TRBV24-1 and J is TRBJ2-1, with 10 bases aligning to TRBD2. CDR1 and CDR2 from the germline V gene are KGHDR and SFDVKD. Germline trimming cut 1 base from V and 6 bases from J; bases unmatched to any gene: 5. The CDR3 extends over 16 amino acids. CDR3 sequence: CATSDFLAGVRNEQFF. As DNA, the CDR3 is TGTGCCACCAGTGATTTTCTAGCGGGAGTGCGCAATGAGCAGTTCTTC.

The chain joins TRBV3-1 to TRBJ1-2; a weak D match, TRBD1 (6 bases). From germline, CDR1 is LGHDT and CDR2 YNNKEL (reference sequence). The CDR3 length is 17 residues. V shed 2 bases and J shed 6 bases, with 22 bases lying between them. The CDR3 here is CASSQLVKLGGPNGYTF. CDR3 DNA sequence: TGTGCCAGCAGCCAACTAGTAAAGCTGGGGGGGCCCAATGGCTACACCTTC.

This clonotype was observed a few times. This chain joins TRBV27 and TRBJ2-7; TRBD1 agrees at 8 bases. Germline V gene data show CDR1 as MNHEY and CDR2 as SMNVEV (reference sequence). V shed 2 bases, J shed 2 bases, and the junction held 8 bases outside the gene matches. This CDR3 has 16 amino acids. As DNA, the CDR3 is TGTGCCAGCAGTTTAGCTTCCTTGACAGGGGCCTACGAGCAGTACTTC. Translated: CASSLASLTGAYEQYF.

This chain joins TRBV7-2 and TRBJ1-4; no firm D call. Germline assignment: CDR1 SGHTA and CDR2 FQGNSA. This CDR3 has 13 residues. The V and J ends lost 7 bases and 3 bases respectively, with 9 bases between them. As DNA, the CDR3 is TGTGCCAGCACCCGAGGTTCTAATGAAAAACTGTTTTTT. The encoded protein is CASTRGSNEKLFF.

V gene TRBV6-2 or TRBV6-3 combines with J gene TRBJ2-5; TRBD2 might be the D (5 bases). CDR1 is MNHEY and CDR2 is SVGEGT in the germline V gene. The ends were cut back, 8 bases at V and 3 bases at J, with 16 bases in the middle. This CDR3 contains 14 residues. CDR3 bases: TGTGCCAGCGAGAGTCGGGAAGTTGAAGAGACCCAGTACTTC. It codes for CASESREVEETQYF.

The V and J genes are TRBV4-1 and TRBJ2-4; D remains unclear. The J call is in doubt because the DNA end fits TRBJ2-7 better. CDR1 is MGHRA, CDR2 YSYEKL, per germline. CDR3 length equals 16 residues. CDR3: CASSQEPTRSNYEQYF. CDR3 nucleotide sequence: TGCGCCAGCAGCCAAGAGCCTACCAGGTCTAACTACGAGCAGTACTTC.

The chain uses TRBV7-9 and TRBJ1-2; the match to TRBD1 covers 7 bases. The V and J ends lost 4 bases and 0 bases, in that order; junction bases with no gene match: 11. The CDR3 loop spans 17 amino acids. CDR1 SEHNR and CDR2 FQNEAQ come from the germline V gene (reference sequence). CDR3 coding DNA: TGTGCCAGCAGCTCCTACAAACGGACAGGCTCTAACTATGGCTACACCTTC. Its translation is CASSSYKRTGSNYGYTF.

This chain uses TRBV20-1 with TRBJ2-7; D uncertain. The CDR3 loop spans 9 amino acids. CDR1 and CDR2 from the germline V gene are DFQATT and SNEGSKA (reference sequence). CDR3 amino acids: CRGTYEQYF. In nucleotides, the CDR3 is TGCAGGGGGACCTACGAGCAGTACTTC.

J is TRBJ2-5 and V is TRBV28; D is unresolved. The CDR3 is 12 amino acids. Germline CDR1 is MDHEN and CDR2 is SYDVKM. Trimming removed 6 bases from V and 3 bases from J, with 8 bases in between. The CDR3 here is CASRTMEETQYF. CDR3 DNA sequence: TGTGCCAGCAGAACCATGGAAGAGACCCAGTACTTC.

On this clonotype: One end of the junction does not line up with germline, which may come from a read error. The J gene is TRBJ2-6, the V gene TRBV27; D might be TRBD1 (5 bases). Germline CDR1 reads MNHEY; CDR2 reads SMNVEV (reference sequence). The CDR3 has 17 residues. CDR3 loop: CASRMMGFSSGASVLTF. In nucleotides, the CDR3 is TGTGCCAGCAGGATGATGGGCTTTTCGTCTGGGGCCAGCGTCCTGACTTTC.

The CDR3 is CASGGPQDTQYF. CDR3 in DNA: TGTGCCAGCGGCGGGCCCCAGGATACGCAGTATTTT. The chain couples TRBV12-3 or TRBV12-4 to TRBJ2-3; possible D gene TRBD2, 5 bases. CDR3 length: 12 amino acids. The V end lost 8 bases, the J end lost 6 bases, and 12 bases lay between the germline ends.

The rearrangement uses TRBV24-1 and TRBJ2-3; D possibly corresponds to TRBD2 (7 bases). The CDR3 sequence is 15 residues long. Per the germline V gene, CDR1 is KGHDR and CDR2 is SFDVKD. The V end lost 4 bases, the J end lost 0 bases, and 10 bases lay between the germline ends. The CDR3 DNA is TGTGCCACCAGTGAAGGCGGGGGCAGCACAGATACGCAGTATTTT. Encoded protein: CATSEGGGSTDTQYF.

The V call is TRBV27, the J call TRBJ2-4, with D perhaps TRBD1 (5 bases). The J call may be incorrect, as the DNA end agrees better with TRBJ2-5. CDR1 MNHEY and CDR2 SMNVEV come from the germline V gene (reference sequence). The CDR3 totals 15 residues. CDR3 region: CASSLKGRLYETQYF. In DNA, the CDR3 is TGTGCCAGCAGTTTGAAGGGGCGCTTGTATGAGACCCAGTACTTC.

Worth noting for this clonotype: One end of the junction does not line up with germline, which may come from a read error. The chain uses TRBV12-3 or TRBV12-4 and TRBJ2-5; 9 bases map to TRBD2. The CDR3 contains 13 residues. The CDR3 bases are TGTGCCGGCAGTCGTAGCGGGGGAGAGACCCAGTACTTC. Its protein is CAGSRSGGETQYF.

The CDR3 loop is CASTPRTGSDTEAFF. CDR3 DNA: TGTGCCAGTACCCCAAGGACAGGATCAGACACTGAAGCTTTCTTT. This rearrangement joins TRBV19 to TRBJ1-1, with 7 bases that match TRBD1. Germline loops: CDR1 LNHDA, CDR2 SQIVND (reference sequence). V dropped 7 bases and J dropped 3; count of bases not matched to a gene: 11. This CDR3 comprises 15 residues.

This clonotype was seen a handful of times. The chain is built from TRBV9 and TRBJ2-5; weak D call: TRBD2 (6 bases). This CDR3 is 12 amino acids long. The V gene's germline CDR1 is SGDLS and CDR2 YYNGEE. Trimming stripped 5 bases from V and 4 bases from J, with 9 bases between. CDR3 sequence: CASRGTSETQYF. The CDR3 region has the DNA TGTGCCAGCAGGGGGACTTCAGAGACCCAGTACTTC.